Here is one TCR beta chain with its context. This sample includes further DNA sequences coding for the same CDR3. Original processing methods: Using reference gene primer amplification, nucleated cell counts were estimated. Profiling relied on immunoSEQ multiplex PCR, and the TCRdb table lists in-frame clones only, not all of them. The V and J calls and clone size are taken from that table; D and trimming were inferred from the DNA. The repertoire includes some 370,000 clones, 87% of them detected once, and about 10% sits in the top ten. The data are from a study of blood T cell repertoires in COVID-19. Overall study: There were acute and convalescent COVID-19 samples, and they came from the United States, Italy and Spain. PBMCs, B-cell-depleted T cells, or T cells were the source of the cDNA or gDNA that made up the material.

Source material: peripheral blood. The clonotype originates from a woman under 40 with COVID-19, enrolled during active disease.

The CDR3 sequence is CASRGLAGGYEQYF. DNA of the CDR3: TGTGCCAGCAGAGGACTAGCGGGAGGATACGAGCAGTACTTC. The rearrangement joins TRBV6-5 to TRBJ2-7; 14 nucleotides agree with TRBD2. This CDR3 region has 14 residues. CDR1 is MNHEY, CDR2 SVGAGI, per germline. V shed 6 bases and J 4 bases; nucleotides not matched to a gene: 2.